This T cell receptor beta chain is from a study of human T cells and chemical hapten exposure. Study background: Yields of TCR per sample differed, chiefly owing to small differences in pooled library volume.

Total RNA was isolated from whole blood that had not been fractionated. Trimming cost V 4 bases and J 0 bases, with 20 bases left between them. CDR1 is SGHRS and CDR2 is YFSETQ in the germline V gene. CDR3 length: 18 residues. The library attached unique molecular identifiers to individual cDNA molecules. In the authors' workflow: A per-sample median of about 96,000 TCRs was observed, with a range of 23,224 to 690,600. TCRdb reprocessed the reads via MiXCR and lists one record per CDR3 protein. TCRdb assigned the V and J calls; the authors' analysis was not used. The data hold about 120,000 distinct CDR3 sequences, with over 6.5% observed a single time. Broader study findings: Sensitizing with DPC caused no change in TCRs above 1 in 1000 frequency.

Concerning this clonotype: Its antigen is undetermined.

The chain employs TRBV5-1 and TRBJ2-1, with a possible D match to TRBD1 (6 bases). Sequenced: whole blood. The sequence derives from a human donor in good health. Some clones in this sample may be carry-over from other donors' samples. CDR3 sequence reads: CASSPDPTGRDSYNEQFF. The CDR3 DNA follows: TGCGCCAGCAGCCCCGACCCGACAGGACGCGACTCCTACAATGAGCAGTTCTTC.